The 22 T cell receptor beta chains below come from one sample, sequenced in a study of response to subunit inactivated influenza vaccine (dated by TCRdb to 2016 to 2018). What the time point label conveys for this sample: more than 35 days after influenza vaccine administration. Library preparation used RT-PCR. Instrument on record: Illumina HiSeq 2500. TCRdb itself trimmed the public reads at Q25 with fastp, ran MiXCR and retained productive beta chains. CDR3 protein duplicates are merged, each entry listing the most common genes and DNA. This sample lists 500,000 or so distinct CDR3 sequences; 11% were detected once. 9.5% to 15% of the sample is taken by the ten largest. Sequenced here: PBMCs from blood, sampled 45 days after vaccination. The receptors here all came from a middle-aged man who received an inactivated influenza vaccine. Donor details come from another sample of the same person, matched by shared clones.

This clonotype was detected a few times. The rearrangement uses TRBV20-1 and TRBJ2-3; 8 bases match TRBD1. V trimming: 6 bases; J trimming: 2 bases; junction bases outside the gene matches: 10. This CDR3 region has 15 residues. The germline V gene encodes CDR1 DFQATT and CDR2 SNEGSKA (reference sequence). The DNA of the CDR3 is TGCAGTGCGAGACCTCGGACAGGGAACACAGATACGCAGTATTTT. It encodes CSARPRTGNTDTQYF.

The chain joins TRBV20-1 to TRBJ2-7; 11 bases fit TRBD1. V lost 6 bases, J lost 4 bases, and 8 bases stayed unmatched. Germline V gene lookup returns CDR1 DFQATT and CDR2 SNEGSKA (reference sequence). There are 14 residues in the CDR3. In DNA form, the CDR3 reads TGCAGTGCCTCCGGGACAGGGGGTTTTTACGAGCAGTACTTC. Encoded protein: CSASGTGGFYEQYF.

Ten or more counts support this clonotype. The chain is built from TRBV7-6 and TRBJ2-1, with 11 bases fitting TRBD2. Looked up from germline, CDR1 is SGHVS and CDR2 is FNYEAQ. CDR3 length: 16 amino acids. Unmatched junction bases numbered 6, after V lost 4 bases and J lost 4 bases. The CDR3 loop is CASSSLAGGPYNEQFF. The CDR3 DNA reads TGTGCCAGCAGCTCCTTAGCGGGAGGGCCGTACAATGAGCAGTTCTTC.

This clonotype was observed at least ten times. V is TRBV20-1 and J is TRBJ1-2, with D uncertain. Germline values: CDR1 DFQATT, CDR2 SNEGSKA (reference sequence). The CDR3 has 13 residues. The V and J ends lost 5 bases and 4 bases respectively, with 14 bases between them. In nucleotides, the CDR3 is TGCAGTGCTTACCCCACAGCCCCCTATGGCTACACCTTC. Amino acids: CSAYPTAPYGYTF.

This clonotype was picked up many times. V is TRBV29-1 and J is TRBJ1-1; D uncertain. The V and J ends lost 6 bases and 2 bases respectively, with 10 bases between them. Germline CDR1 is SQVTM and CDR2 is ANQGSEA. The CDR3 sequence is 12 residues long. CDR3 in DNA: TGCAGCGTCCAGCTATCAAACACTGAAGCTTTCTTT. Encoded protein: CSVQLSNTEAFF.

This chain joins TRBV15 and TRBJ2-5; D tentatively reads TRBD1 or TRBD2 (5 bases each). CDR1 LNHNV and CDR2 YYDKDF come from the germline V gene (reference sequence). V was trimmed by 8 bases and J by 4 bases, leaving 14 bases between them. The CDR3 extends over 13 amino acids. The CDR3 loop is CATASMGVETQYF. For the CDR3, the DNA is TGTGCCACCGCATCTATGGGGGTAGAGACCCAGTACTTC.

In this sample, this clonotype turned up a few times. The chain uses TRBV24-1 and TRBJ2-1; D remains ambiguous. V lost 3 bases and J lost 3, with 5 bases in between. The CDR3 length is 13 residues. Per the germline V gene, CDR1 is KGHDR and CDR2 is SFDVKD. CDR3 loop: CATSDTNYNEQFF. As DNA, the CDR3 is TGTGCCACCAGTGATACTAACTACAATGAGCAGTTCTTC.

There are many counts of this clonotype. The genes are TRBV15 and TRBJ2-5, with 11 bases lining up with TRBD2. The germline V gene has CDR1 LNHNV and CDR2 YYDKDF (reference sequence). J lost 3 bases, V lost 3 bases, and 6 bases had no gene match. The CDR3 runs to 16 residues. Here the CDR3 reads CATSRGLAGGKETQYF. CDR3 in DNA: TGTGCCACCAGCAGGGGTCTAGCGGGGGGAAAAGAGACCCAGTACTTC.

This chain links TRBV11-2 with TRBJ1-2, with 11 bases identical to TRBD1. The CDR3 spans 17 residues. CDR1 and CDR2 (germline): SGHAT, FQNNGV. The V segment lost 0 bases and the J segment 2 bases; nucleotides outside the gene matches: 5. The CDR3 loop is CASSLDFWDRGNYGYTF. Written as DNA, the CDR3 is TGTGCCAGCAGCTTAGATTTCTGGGACAGGGGGAACTATGGCTACACCTTC. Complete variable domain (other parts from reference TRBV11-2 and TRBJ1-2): EAGVAQSPRYKIIEKRQSVAFWCNPISGHATLYWYQQILGQGPKLLIQFQNNGVVDDSQLPKDRFSAERLKGVDSTLKIQPAKLEDSAVYLCASSLDFWDRGNYGYTFGSGTRLTVV.

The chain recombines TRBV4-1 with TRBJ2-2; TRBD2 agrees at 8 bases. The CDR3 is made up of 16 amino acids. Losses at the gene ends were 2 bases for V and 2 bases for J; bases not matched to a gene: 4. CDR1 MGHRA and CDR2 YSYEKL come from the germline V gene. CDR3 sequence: CASSQRTSLNTGELFF. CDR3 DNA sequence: TGCGCCAGCAGCCAACGGACTAGCTTAAACACCGGGGAGCTGTTTTTT.

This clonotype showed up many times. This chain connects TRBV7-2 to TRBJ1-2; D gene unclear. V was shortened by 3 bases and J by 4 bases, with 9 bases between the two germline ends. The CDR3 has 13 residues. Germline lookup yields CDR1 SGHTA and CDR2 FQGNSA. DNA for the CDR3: TGTGCCAGCAGCTTCGTTAACAGCTATGGCTACACCTTC. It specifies CASSFVNSYGYTF.

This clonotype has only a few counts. The chain's CDR3 is CAVRGPRDEQFF. For the CDR3, the DNA is TGTGCCGTGAGAGGTCCGAGGGATGAGCAGTTCTTC. V is TRBV3-1 and J is TRBJ2-1, with D possibly TRBD2 on 5 matching bases. The CDR3 runs 12 residues. Germline V gives CDR1 LGHDT, CDR2 YNNKEL (reference sequence). V was cut by 11 bases and J by 8 bases, with 16 bases left in between.

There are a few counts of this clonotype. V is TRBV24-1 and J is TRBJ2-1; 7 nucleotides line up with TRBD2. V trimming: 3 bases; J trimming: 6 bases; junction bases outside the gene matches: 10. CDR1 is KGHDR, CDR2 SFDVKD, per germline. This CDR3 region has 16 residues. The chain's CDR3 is CATSDTAGLTSNEQFF. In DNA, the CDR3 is TGTGCCACCAGTGATACTGCGGGACTAACTTCCAATGAGCAGTTCTTC.

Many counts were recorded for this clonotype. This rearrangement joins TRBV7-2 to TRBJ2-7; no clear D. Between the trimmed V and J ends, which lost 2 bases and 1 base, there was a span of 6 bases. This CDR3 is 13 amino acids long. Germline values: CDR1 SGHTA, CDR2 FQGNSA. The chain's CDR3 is CASSLLMSYEQYF. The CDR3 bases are TGTGCCAGCAGCTTACTTATGTCCTACGAGCAGTACTTC. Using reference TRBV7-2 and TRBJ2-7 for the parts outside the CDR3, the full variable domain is GAGVSQSPSNKVTEKGKDVELRCDPISGHTALYWYRQSLGQGLEFLIYFQGNSAPDKSGLPSDRFSAERTGGSVSTLTIQRTQQEDSAVYLCASSLLMSYEQYFGPGTRLTVT.

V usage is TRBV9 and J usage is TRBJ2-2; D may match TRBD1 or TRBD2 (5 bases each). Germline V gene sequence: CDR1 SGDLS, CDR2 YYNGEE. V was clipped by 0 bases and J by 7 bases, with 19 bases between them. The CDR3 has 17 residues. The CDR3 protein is CASSVGGSRGVSGELFF. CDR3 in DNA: TGTGCCAGCAGCGTAGGGGGTTCGAGGGGAGTGAGCGGGGAGCTGTTTTTT.

In DNA, the CDR3 is TGCGCCAGCAGCCAAGAAGTCCAGGGGGCATCCGAGCAGTACTTC. This translates into CASSQEVQGASEQYF. The rearrangement uses TRBV4-3 and TRBJ2-7; 8 bases fit TRBD1. Looked up from germline, CDR1 is LGHNA and CDR2 is YSLEER. The V gene end was trimmed by 0 bases and the J gene end by 6 bases; junction bases not matched to a gene: 7. This CDR3 comprises 15 residues.

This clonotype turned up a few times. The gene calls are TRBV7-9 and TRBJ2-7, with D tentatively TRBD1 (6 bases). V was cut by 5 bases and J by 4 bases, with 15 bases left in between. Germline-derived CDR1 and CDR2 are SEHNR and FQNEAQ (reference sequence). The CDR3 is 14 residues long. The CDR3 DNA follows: TGTGCCAGCAGCCCTCCGGGACAATATTACGAGCAGTACTTC. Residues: CASSPPGQYYEQYF.

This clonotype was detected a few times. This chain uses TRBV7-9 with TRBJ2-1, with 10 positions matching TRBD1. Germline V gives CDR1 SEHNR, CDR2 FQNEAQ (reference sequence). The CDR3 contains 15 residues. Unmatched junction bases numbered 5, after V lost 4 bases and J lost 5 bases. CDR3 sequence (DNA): TGTGCCAGCAGCTCCCGGGACAGGGGACACAATGAGCAGTTCTTC. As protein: CASSSRDRGHNEQFF. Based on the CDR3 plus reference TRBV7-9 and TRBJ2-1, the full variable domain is DTGVSQNPRHKITKRGQNVTFRCDPISEHNRLYWYRQTLGQGPEFLTYFQNEAQLEKSRLLSDRFSAERPKGSFSTLEIQRTEQGDSAMYLCASSSRDRGHNEQFFGPGTRLTVL.

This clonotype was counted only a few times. The CDR3 region has the DNA TGTGCCAGCAGCGATTTCCGCCGGGGGTTCTACGAGCAGTACTTC. Its protein is CASSDFRRGFYEQYF. This chain uses TRBV7-2 with TRBJ2-7; tentatively, D is TRBD2 (6 bases). The germline V gene has CDR1 SGHTA and CDR2 FQGNSA. Between the trimmed V and J ends, which lost 5 bases and 3 bases, there was a span of 17 bases. The CDR3 is 15 amino acids.

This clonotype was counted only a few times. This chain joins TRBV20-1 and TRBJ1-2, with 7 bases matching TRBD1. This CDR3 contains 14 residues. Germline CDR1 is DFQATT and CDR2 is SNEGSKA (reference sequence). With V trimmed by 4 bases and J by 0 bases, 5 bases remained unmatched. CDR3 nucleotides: TGCAGTGCTAATAGGGACAGAGCTAACTATGGCTACACCTTC. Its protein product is CSANRDRANYGYTF.

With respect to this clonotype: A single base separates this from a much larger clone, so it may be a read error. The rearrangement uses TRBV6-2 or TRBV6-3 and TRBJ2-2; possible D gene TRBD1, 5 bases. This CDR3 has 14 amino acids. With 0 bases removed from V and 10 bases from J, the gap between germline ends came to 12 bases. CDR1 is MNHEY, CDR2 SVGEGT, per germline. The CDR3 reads CASSYSTDAVELFF. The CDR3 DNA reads TGTGCCAGCAGTTACTCGACAGACGCCGTGGAGCTGTTTTTT.

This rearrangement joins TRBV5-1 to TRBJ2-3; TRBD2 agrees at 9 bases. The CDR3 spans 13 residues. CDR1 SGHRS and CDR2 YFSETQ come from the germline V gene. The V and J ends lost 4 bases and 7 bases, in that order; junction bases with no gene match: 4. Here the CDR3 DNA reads TGCGCCAGCAGCGAAGCGGGGGGAAATACGCAGTATTTT. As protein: CASSEAGGNTQYF.